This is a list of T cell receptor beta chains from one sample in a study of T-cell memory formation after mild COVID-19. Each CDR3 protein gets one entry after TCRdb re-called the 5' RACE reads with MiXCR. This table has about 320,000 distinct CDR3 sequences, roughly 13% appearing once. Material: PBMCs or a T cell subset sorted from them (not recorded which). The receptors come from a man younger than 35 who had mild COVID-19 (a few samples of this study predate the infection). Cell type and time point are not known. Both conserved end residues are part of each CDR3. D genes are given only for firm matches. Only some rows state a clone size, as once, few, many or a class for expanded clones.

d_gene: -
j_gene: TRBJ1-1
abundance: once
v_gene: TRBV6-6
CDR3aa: CASSYSRIRLNTEAFF
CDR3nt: TGTGCCAGCAGTTACTCCAGGATACGGCTGAACACTGAAGCTTTCTTT

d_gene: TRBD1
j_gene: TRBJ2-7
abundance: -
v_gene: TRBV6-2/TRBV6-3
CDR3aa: CASSFPPSGTGDYEQYF
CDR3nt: TGTGCCAGCAGTTTCCCCCCCTCCGGGACAGGAGACTACGAGCAGTACTTC

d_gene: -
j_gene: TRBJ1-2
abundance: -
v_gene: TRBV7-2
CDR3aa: CASSFEYPGPSLYGYTF
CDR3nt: TGTGCCAGCAGCTTTGAGTACCCGGGGCCAAGTTTGTATGGCTACACCTTC

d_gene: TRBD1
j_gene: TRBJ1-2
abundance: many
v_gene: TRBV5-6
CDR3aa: CASSLTGFPYGYTF
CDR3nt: TGTGCCAGCAGCCTGACAGGGTTTCCCTATGGCTACACCTTC

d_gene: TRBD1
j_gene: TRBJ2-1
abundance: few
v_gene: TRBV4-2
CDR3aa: CASSRGQGPLAWYNEQFF
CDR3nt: TGTGCCAGCAGCCGGGGACAGGGGCCCTTGGCTTGGTACAATGAGCAGTTCTTC

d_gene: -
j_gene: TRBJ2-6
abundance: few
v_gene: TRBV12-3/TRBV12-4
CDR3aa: CASSTPGLGGANVLTF
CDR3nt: TGTGCCAGCTCCACCCCCGGTTTAGGCGGGGCCAACGTCCTGACTTTC

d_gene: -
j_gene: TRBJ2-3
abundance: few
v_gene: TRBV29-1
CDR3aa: CSVAAPDDTQYF
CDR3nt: TGCAGCGTCGCCGCCCCGGACGATACGCAGTATTTT

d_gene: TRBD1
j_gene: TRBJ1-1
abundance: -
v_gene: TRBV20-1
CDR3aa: CSAQTGQGTGGAFF
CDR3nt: TGCAGTGCTCAGACGGGACAGGGGACAGGAGGAGCTTTCTTT

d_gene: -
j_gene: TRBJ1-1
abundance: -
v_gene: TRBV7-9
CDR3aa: CASSLQFLRNTEAFF
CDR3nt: TGTGCCAGCAGCTTGCAGTTCCTCCGGAACACTGAAGCTTTCTTT

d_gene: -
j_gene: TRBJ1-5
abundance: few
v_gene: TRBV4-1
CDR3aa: CASSQVPGGSNQPQHF
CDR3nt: TGCGCCAGCAGCCAAGTGCCGGGAGGGAGCAATCAGCCCCAGCATTTT

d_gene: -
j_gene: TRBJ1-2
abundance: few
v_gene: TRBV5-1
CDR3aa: CASSLGSSEAYGYTF
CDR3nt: TGCGCCAGCAGCTTGGGGTCGTCGGAAGCGTATGGCTACACCTTC

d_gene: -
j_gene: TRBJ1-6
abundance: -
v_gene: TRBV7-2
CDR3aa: CASSLAVSTGSPLHF
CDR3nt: TGTGCCAGCAGCTTAGCAGTCTCAACGGGCTCACCCCTCCACTTT

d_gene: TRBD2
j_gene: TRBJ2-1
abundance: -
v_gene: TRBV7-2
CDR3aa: CASSPVGGGNEQFF
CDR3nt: TGTGCCAGCAGCCCAGTGGGCGGGGGGAATGAGCAGTTCTTC

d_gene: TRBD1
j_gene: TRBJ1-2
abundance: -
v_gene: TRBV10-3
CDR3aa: CAISESGQAANYGYTF
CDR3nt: TGTGCCATCAGTGAGTCCGGACAGGCCGCTAACTATGGCTACACCTTC

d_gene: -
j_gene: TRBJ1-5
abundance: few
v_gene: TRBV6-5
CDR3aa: CASSLSPPGPGFESQHF
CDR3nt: TGTGCCAGCAGCCTATCTCCCCCGGGGCCCGGATTTGAGTCCCAGCATTTT

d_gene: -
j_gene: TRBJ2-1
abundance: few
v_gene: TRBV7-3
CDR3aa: CASSQLSRPGDEQFF
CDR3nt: TGTGCCAGCAGCCAATTGAGCCGACCGGGCGATGAGCAGTTCTTC

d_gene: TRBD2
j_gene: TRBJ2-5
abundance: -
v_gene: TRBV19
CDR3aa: CASSKAGFETQYF
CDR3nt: TGTGCCAGTAGTAAAGCGGGGTTTGAGACCCAGTACTTC

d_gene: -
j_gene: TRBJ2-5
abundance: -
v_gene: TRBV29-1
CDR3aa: CSVDRGIQETQYF
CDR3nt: TGCAGCGTTGATAGAGGAATCCAAGAGACCCAGTACTTC